Here is one T cell receptor beta chain with its context. The authors' processing: Estimated nucleated cell counts came from reference gene primer amplification. The protocol was immunoSEQ multiplex PCR, while the TCRdb copy is restricted to in-frame clones and leaves out a portion. The D gene and trimming were derived from the DNA, and the V and J assignments and clone size from that table. This sample has about 150,000 clones, with approximately 84% found just once. This sample was taken from a study of blood T cell repertoires in COVID-19. Study in general: Acute-phase and convalescent COVID-19 samples originated in the United States, Italy and Spain. Sample material is recorded as cDNA or gDNA derived from T cells, B-cell-depleted T cells, or PBMCs.

Trimming removed 10 bases from V and 5 bases from J, with 5 bases in between. The germline V gene encodes CDR1 SNHLY and CDR2 FYNNEI. This CDR3 is 9 amino acids long. This TCR was recovered from a human donor with acute or convalescent COVID-19. The donor label of this sample is uncertain. This chain uses TRBV2 with TRBJ2-5, with D unresolved. The sequenced sample consisted of peripheral blood. CDR3 sequence: CAIEETQYF. In DNA, the CDR3 is TGTGCCATCGAGGAGACCCAGTACTTC.